This T cell receptor beta chain comes out of a study of T-cell memory formation after mild COVID-19. Overall study results and limits: The main location of contracting CD4+ clones was CM and EM, and that of contracting CD8+ clones was EMRA.

Germline trimming cut 3 bases from V and 3 bases from J; bases unmatched to any gene: 4. Germline V CDR1 and CDR2: SGDLS, YYNGEE. The CDR3 extends over 15 amino acids. The authors produced TCR alpha and TCR beta cDNA libraries with sample barcodes and UMIs by 5'RACE using constant-segment primers. TCRdb ran MiXCR on the 5' RACE reads and lists one entry per CDR3 protein. The repertoire has fewer than 650,000 distinct CDR3 sequences, 15% to 20% of them found once; the top ten carry about 8.1%. About this clonotype: Antigen: not known.

The sequence derives from an adult woman who had mild COVID-19 (a few samples of this study predate the infection). Cell type and time point are not known. The gene calls are TRBV9 and TRBJ2-3, with TRBD2 identical over 10 bases. The sequenced material came from PBMCs or a T cell subset sorted from them (not recorded which). The CDR3 region has the DNA TGTGCCAGCAGCGAGCGGGGGGGCGGGACAGATACGCAGTATTTT. Its protein product is CASSERGGGTDTQYF.